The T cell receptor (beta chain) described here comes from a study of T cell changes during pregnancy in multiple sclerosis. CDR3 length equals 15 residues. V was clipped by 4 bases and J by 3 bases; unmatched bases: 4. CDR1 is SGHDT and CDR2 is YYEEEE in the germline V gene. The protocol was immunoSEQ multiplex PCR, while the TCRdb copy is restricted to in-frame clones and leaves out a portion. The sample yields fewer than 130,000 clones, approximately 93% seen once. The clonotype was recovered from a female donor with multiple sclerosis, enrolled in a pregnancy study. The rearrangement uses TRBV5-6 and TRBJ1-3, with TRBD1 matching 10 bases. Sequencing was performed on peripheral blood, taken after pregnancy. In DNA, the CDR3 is TGTGCCAGCAGCCTCCGGGACAGGGGTGGAAACACCATATATTTT. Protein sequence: CASSLRDRGGNTIYF. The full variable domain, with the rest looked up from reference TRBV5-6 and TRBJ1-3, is DAGVTQSPTHLIKTRGQQVTLRCSPKSGHDTVSWYQQALGQGPQFIFQYYEEEERQRGNFPDRFSGHQFPNYSSELNVNALLLGDSALYLCASSLRDRGGNTIYFGEGSWLTVV.